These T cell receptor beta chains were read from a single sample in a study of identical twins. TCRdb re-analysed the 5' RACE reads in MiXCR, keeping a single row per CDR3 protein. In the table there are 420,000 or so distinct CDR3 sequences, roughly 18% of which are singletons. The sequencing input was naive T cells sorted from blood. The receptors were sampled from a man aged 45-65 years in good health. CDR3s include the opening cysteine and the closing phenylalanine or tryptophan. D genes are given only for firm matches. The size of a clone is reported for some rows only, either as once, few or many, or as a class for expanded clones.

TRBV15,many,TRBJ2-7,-,TGTGCCACCAGCAGAGATAGGCAGTACGAGCAGTACTTC,CATSRDRQYEQYF
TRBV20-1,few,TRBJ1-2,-,TGCAGTGCTACCCGCCCGGTAGGCGACTATGGCTACACCTTC,CSATRPVGDYGYTF
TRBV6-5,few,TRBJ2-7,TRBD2,TGTGCCAGCAGTTACGGGGGACTAGCGAGTGAGCAGTACTTC,CASSYGGLASEQYF
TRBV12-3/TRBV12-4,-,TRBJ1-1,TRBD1,TGTGCCAGCAGCCCCCCAGGGGGCAGACTGGCTGGCACTGAAGCTTTCTTT,CASSPPGGRLAGTEAFF
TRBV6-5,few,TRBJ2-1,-,TGTGCCAGCAGTTACTCGACAATGTACAACTACAATGAGCAGTTCTTC,CASSYSTMYNYNEQFF
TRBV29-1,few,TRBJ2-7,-,TGCAGCGTTGAACTCGGCAGTACCTACGAGCAGTACTTC,CSVELGSTYEQYF
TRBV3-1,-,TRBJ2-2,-,TGTGCCAGCAGGCAGGGGGGCGCGGACACCGGGGAGCTGTTTTTT,CASRQGGADTGELFF
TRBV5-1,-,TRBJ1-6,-,TGCGCCAGCAGCTTGGGGACAGCGTCCGGTTCACCCCTCCACTTT,CASSLGTASGSPLHF
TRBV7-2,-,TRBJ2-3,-,TGTGCCAGCAGACTAGGGGCGAGGGGAGATACGCAGTATTTT,CASRLGARGDTQYF
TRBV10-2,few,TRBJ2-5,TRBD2,TGCGCCAGCTGCGCCCTAGCGGGAGATCGAGAGACCCAGTACTTC,CASCALAGDRETQYF
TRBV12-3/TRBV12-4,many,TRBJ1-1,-,TGTGCCAGCAGTTTAGTAGGGTCTGAAGCTTTCTTT,CASSLVGSEAFF
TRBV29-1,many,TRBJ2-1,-,TGCAGCGTTCGAGCGCCCTTCACCCCAAGCTCCTACAATGAGCAGTTCTTC,CSVRAPFTPSSYNEQFF
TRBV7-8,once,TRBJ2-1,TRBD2,TGTGCCAGCAGCTTAGGTCGAAGCGGGGGGGCTCGGAATGAGCAGTTCTTC,CASSLGRSGGARNEQFF
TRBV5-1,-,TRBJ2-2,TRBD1,TGCGCCAGCAGCTTAAGGGGGCTCACCGGGGAGCTGTTTTTT,CASSLRGLTGELFF
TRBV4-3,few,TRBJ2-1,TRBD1,TGCGCCAGCAGCCAAGAAAGTGTCGGGACAGGGTGGGACAATGAGCAGTTCTTC,CASSQESVGTGWDNEQFF
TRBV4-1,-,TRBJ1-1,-,TGCGCCAGCAGCCAAGATGTGGCCCTGAGAAACACTGAAGCTTTCTTT,CASSQDVALRNTEAFF
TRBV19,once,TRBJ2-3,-,TGTGCCAGTAGTATGCGGGGTATCACAGATACGCAGTATTTT,CASSMRGITDTQYF
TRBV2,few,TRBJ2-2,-,TGTGCCAGCAGGATGGATCGTGCCGGGGAGCTGTTTTTT,CASRMDRAGELFF
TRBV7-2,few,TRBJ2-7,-,TGTGCCAGCAGCCCCGGGGGCACAGGACTGCACGACGAGCAGTACTTC,CASSPGGTGLHDEQYF
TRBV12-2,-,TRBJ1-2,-,TGTGCAAGTCGCGCTTCGGGACAGGGACCGAACTATGGCTACACCTTC,CASRASGQGPNYGYTF
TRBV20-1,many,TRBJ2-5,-,TGCAGTGCTAGAAAGCGAGAGACCCAGTACTTC,CSARKRETQYF
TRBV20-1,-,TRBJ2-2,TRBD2,TGCAGTGCTAGGCGGGGGAGTAAGTTCAACGGGGAGCTGTTTTTT,CSARRGSKFNGELFF
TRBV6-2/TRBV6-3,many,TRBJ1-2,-,TGTGCCAGCAGCCGCCGGGACTACGGCTACACCTTC,CASSRRDYGYTF
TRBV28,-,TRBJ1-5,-,TGTGCCAGCAGTTTTTCGTTGGGAAAGAATCAGCCCCAGCATTTT,CASSFSLGKNQPQHF
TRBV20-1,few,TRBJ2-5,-,TGCAGTGCTAGAGAAGCCAGGGAAGTGGAAGAGACCCAGTACTTC,CSAREAREVEETQYF
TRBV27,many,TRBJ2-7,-,TGTGCCAGCAGTTTATCGGTCTTCGACGAGCAGTACTTC,CASSLSVFDEQYF
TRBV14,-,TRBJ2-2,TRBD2,TGTGCCAGCAGCCAAGTCGGCGGGAGGGCGCACACCGGGGAGCTGTTTTTT,CASSQVGGRAHTGELFF
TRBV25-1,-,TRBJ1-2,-,TGTGCCAGCAGTGGGGGACGGAATGGCTACACCTTC,CASSGGRNGYTF
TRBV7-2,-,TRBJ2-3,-,TGTGCCAGCAGGTCGGGGACCACAGATACGCAGTATTTT,CASRSGTTDTQYF
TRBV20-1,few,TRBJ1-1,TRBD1,TGCAGTGCTAGATCGACAGGGAATACTGAAGCTTTCTTT,CSARSTGNTEAFF
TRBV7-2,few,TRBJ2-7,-,TGTGCCAGCAGCTTAGGACAGAGGATTCAGTACGAGCAGTACTTC,CASSLGQRIQYEQYF
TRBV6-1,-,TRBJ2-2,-,TGTGCCAGCAGGCGGGACACTACGACCGGGGAGCTGTTTTTT,CASRRDTTTGELFF
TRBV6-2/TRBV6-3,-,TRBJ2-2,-,TGTGCCAGCATAGGGCCCCGCATTGGGGGTAGCGGGGAGCTGTTTTTT,CASIGPRIGGSGELFF
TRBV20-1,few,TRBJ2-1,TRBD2,TGCAGTGCGAAGCCGGGAGGACGCGATGAGCAGTTCTTC,CSAKPGGRDEQFF
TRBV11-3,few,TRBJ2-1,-,TGTGCCAGCAGCGCCAGGGATCTCGGCTACAATGAGCAGTTCTTC,CASSARDLGYNEQFF
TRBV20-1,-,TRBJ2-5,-,TGCAGTGCTAGAGTAAGCGGTCAAGAGACCCAGTACTTC,CSARVSGQETQYF
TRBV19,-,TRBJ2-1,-,TGTGCCACCCGTTTGGTCAATGAGCAGTTCTTC,CATRLVNEQFF
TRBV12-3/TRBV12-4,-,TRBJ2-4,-,TGTGCCAGCAGTTTAGCGCTAGTCGTCCCCCAAAACATTCAGTACTTC,CASSLALVVPQNIQYF
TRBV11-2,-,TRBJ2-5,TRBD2,TGTGCCAGCAGCGCCCGGGGGGGAGAGACCCAGTACTTC,CASSARGGETQYF
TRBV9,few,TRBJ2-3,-,TGTGCCAGCAGCGTAGCTTTCGGGACTGTGGGACGGACAGATACGCAGTATTTT,CASSVAFGTVGRTDTQYF
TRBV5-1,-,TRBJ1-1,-,TGCGCCAGCGGCTGGGCAGACAAGCTAACCGGGGGAGCTTTCTTT,CASGWADKLTGGAFF
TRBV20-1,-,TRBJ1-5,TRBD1,TGCAGTGGCATGACAGGGATCAATCAGCCCCAGCGTTTT,CSGMTGINQPQRF
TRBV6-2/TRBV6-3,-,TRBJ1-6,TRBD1,TGTGCCAGCAGTTACTCGACGGACAGGGAAGGTTCACCCCTCCACTTT,CASSYSTDREGSPLHF
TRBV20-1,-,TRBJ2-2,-,TGCAGTGCTAGAGATCGTTCGGGAAGGAACACCGGGGAGCTGTTTTTT,CSARDRSGRNTGELFF
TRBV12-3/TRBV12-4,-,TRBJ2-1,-,TGTGCCAGCAGTTTTGGGGTAGAACTTGAGCAGTTCTTC,CASSFGVELEQFF
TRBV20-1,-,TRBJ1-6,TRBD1,TGCAGTGCTAGAGAAGGACAGGGCCACTATAATTCACCCCTCCACTTT,CSAREGQGHYNSPLHF
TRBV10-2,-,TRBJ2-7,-,TGCGCCACTTCGACTAGACGGATCCTTGGCGAGCAGTACTTC,CATSTRRILGEQYF
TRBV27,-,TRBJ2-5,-,TGTGCCAGCAGTTTTGTCACGGGGACACAAGAGACCCAGTACTTC,CASSFVTGTQETQYF
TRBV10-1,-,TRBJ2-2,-,TGCGCCAGCAGTCAGTCACCTTCAGGAACCACCGGGGAGCTGTTTTTT,CASSQSPSGTTGELFF
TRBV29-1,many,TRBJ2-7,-,TGCAGCGTTGAAGACAGGGACTCCTACGAGCAGTACTTC,CSVEDRDSYEQYF
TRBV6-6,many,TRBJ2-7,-,TGTGCCAGCAGTTACTCGATTCGCTACGAGCAGTACTTC,CASSYSIRYEQYF
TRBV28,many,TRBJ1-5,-,TGTGCCAGCAGCCTTCGCGGGGGCGGCAATCAGCCCCAGCATTTT,CASSLRGGGNQPQHF